Reported below is one TCR beta chain. CDR1 is SGHRS, CDR2 YFSETQ, per germline. The length of the CDR3 is 14 residues. Deletions cut 1 base from V and 4 bases from J, with 10 bases between. The sample originates from a study of blood T cell repertoires in COVID-19. Looking at the study overall: From T cells, B-cell-depleted T cells, or PBMCs came the material, which was cDNA or gDNA.

TCRdb keeps only in-frame clones here, not all; method: immunoSEQ multiplex PCR. The data contain more than 150,000 clones, roughly 94% of them singletons. Patients in Seattle were enrolled during active infection, then followed longitudinally. The TCR originated in a man between 25 and 39 years old with COVID-19, enrolled during active disease. The material sequenced was peripheral blood. V gene TRBV5-1 combines with J gene TRBJ2-3; D call uncertain. CDR3 loop: CASSLNGPPDTQYF. DNA for the CDR3: TGCGCCAGCAGCTTGAACGGTCCCCCAGATACGCAGTATTTT.